One and the same sample provided the 28 T cell receptor beta chains below, sequenced in a study of OX40 agonist ivuxolimab in advanced cancers. Sequencing used immunoSEQ multiplex PCR; TCRdb keeps in-frame clones, though not all of them. The data hold tens of thousands of clones, with about 89% observed a single time. The material sequenced was CD4+ or CD8+ T cells sorted from blood, taken in a trial of the OX40 agonist ivuxolimab. These receptors were taken from an adult with an advanced solid tumor such as melanoma, head and neck, liver or kidney cancer.

This rearrangement joins TRBV19 to TRBJ2-2; 7 bases map to TRBD2. Germline-derived CDR1 and CDR2 are LNHDA and SQIVND (reference sequence). With V trimmed by 6 bases and J by 1 base, 5 bases remained unmatched. The CDR3 covers 15 residues. The CDR3 DNA is TGTGCCAGTAGCTTGGGACTACTGAACACCGGGGAGCTGTTTTTT. It translates to CASSLGLLNTGELFF.

The J gene is TRBJ1-2, the V gene TRBV11-2, with D perhaps TRBD1 (6 bases). V lost 5 bases and J 8 bases, leaving 18 bases between the germline ends. Germline loops: CDR1 SGHAT, CDR2 FQNNGV. The CDR3 covers 14 residues. The CDR3 reads CASSPEGVRAGYTF. The CDR3 DNA reads as TGTGCCAGCAGCCCCGAGGGGGTTCGGGCCGGCTACACCTTC.

The chain joins TRBV28 to TRBJ2-7; D is ambiguous. The CDR3 has 12 amino acids. V lost 1 base to trimming and J lost 3 bases, with 4 bases between them. Looked up from germline, CDR1 is MDHEN and CDR2 is SYDVKM. The CDR3 DNA reads as TGTGCCAGCAGTTTATCTCTCTACGAGCAGTACTTC. Translated: CASSLSLYEQYF.

Only one count was recorded for this clone. This chain links TRBV4-3 with TRBJ2-3; TRBD1 agrees at 9 bases. Germline lookup yields CDR1 LGHNA and CDR2 YSLEER. Trimming took 1 base from V and 6 from J; bases not matched to a gene: 2. The CDR3 runs 14 residues. The CDR3 reads CASSQVQGADTQYF. The CDR3 coding sequence is TGCGCCAGCAGCCAAGTACAGGGGGCGGATACGCAGTATTTT.

This clone is medium-sized (0.01 to 0.1%) within its sample. The rearrangement joins TRBV28 to TRBJ1-1; weak D call: TRBD1 (5 bases). V was pared by 5 bases and J by 0 bases, with 16 bases between. CDR3 length equals 16 residues. CDR1 and CDR2 (germline): MDHEN, SYDVKM. This CDR3 reads CASSPLGTAMNTEAFF. The CDR3, as DNA: TGTGCCAGCAGTCCCTTGGGGACCGCGATGAACACTGAAGCTTTCTTT.

The V gene is TRBV19, the J gene TRBJ2-1; 7 bases map to TRBD2. From germline, CDR1 is LNHDA and CDR2 SQIVND (reference sequence). The CDR3 runs 15 residues. Trimming took 8 bases from V and 0 from J; bases not matched to a gene: 7. CDR3 DNA sequence: TGTGCCAGTCGGGGGGAGGTTAGCTCCTACAATGAGCAGTTCTTC. Translation: CASRGEVSSYNEQFF.

V usage is TRBV27 and J usage is TRBJ1-2; possibly TRBD1 for D (6 bases). The V gene's germline CDR1 is MNHEY and CDR2 SMNVEV (reference sequence). V lost 6 bases to trimming and J lost 2 bases, with 10 bases between them. CDR3 length equals 13 residues. The CDR3 DNA reads TGTGCCAGCAGCCTAGGGGGGAACTATGGCTACACCTTC. Encoded protein: CASSLGGNYGYTF.

The chain carries TRBV6-5 and TRBJ1-2; the D gene is possibly TRBD1 (6 bases). The CDR3 sequence is 14 residues long. Trimming left V 5 bases short and J 6 bases short, with 16 bases between. The germline V gene has CDR1 MNHEY and CDR2 SVGAGI. The CDR3 sequence is CASSPEGQFHGYTF. CDR3 nucleotides: TGTGCCAGCAGTCCTGAAGGACAGTTCCATGGCTACACCTTC.

The chain joins TRBV5-5 to TRBJ2-7, with 9 bases fitting TRBD2. The CDR3 sequence is 17 residues long. The ends lost 1 base at V and 2 bases at J; junction bases unmatched: 10. Germline assignment: CDR1 SGHKS and CDR2 YYEKEE (reference sequence). CDR3 nucleotides: TGTGCCAGCAGCTTGCGTTCTAGCGGGAACACCGCCTACGAGCAGTACTTC. It is translated as CASSLRSSGNTAYEQYF.

This chain links TRBV12-5 with TRBJ1-2; unclear D gene. Deletions cut 0 bases from V and 6 bases from J, with 20 bases between. The length of the CDR3 is 17 residues. The germline V gene has CDR1 LGHNT and CDR2 FRNRAP. This CDR3 reads CASGLVINGRPLNGYTF. Here the CDR3 DNA reads TGTGCTAGTGGTTTGGTAATTAACGGCAGGCCTCTGAATGGCTACACCTTC.

V gene TRBV6-5 combines with J gene TRBJ2-1, with a tentative D call TRBD1 (6 bases). Trimming shortened V by 6 bases and J by 0 bases, and 12 bases separated the two germline ends. Looked up from germline, CDR1 is MNHEY and CDR2 is SVGAGI. The CDR3 consists of 15 residues. The CDR3 DNA reads as TGTGCCAGCAGAAACGGACAGAGCTCCTACAATGAGCAGTTCTTC. Protein sequence: CASRNGQSSYNEQFF.

The chain is built from TRBV18 and TRBJ2-7; 13 bases match TRBD2. CDR1 and CDR2 (germline): KGHSH, LQKENI. V dropped 4 bases and J dropped 7; count of bases not matched to a gene: 7. The CDR3 has 15 amino acids. CDR3 loop: CASSRWTSGSLEQYF. CDR3 DNA sequence: TGTGCCAGCTCACGATGGACTAGCGGGAGTCTGGAGCAGTACTTC.

The chain couples TRBV19 to TRBJ2-1, with D perhaps given as TRBD1 or TRBD2 (6 bases each). CDR3 size: 14 residues. V dropped 3 bases and J dropped 5 bases, with 11 bases sitting between them. Germline V lookup: CDR1 LNHDA, CDR2 SQIVND (reference sequence). This CDR3 is CASSMRGVNNEQFF. Written as DNA, the CDR3 is TGTGCCAGTAGTATGAGGGGGGTCAACAATGAGCAGTTCTTC. Using reference TRBV19 and TRBJ2-1 for the parts outside the CDR3, the full variable domain is DGGITQSPKYLFRKEGQNVTLSCEQNLNHDAMYWYRQDPGQGLRLIYYSQIVNDFQKGDIAEGYSVSREKKESFPLTVTSAQKNPTAFYLCASSMRGVNNEQFFGPGTRLTVL.

This clone was found once. The CDR3 here is CASTPPGQVDEKLFF. In nucleotides, the CDR3 is TGTGCCAGTACCCCTCCAGGACAGGTCGATGAAAAACTGTTTTTT. The chain carries TRBV19 and TRBJ1-4, with TRBD1 identical over 7 bases. The CDR3 consists of 15 residues. With 7 bases clipped from V and 6 bases from J, the junction kept 11 bases outside the gene matches. Germline V CDR1 and CDR2: LNHDA, SQIVND (reference sequence).

V is TRBV7-9 and J is TRBJ1-2; D is undetermined. The V end lost 5 bases, the J end lost 8 bases, and 15 bases lay between the germline ends. CDR3 length: 13 amino acids. The germline CDR1 and CDR2 sequences are SEHNR and FQNEAQ (reference sequence). The CDR3: CASSDQEPWGYTF. The DNA of the CDR3 is TGTGCCAGCAGCGACCAAGAGCCTTGGGGCTACACCTTC.

This clone was picked up one time. The rearrangement links TRBV7-9 to TRBJ1-2; no firm D call. The germline gives CDR1 SEHNR, CDR2 FQNEAQ (reference sequence). The V end was cut by 5 bases, the J end by 1 base, with 14 bases between. This CDR3 comprises 15 residues. The CDR3 coding sequence is TGTGCCAGCAGCGCTACGGACCCAAGTAACTATGGCTACACCTTC. This sequence encodes CASSATDPSNYGYTF.

The chain recombines TRBV4-3 with TRBJ1-1; 10 nucleotides agree with TRBD1. J was trimmed by 0 bases and V by 0 bases; bases with no gene match: 7. The CDR3 contains 18 residues. The germline CDR1 and CDR2 sequences are LGHNA and YSLEER. The CDR3 is CASSQDTVGTGVNTEAFF. CDR3 in DNA: TGCGCCAGCAGCCAAGATACAGTCGGGACAGGGGTGAACACTGAAGCTTTCTTT.

The V call is TRBV27, the J call TRBJ1-1, with D maybe TRBD1 (5 bases). V lost 2 bases and J lost 1, with 17 bases in between. Germline V gene lookup returns CDR1 MNHEY and CDR2 SMNVEV (reference sequence). This CDR3 spans 17 amino acids. CDR3 loop: CASSLLTKIGTNTEAFF. The CDR3 DNA sequence: TGTGCCAGCAGTTTACTCACGAAGATAGGGACGAACACTGAAGCTTTCTTT.

The genes are TRBV6-5 and TRBJ1-1; D remains ambiguous. Germline values: CDR1 MNHEY, CDR2 SVGAGI. V was pared by 3 bases and J by 1 base, with 6 bases between. The CDR3 is 13 residues long. CDR3 bases: TGTGCCAGCAGTTATTGGTCGAACACTGAAGCTTTCTTT. It yields the protein CASSYWSNTEAFF.

The chain joins TRBV4-3 to TRBJ1-2; TRBD1 matches at 10 bases. The CDR3 totals 18 residues. Germline lookup yields CDR1 LGHNA and CDR2 YSLEER. J gave up 3 bases and V 0 bases, and 10 bases lay outside the gene matches. The CDR3 loop is CASSQEYLDRGLDYGYTF. CDR3 nucleotides: TGCGCCAGCAGCCAAGAATATCTTGACAGGGGGCTTGACTATGGCTACACCTTC.

The chain links TRBV19 to TRBJ2-7, with 7 bases fitting TRBD1. The CDR3 contains 16 residues. Trimming removed 6 bases from V and 3 bases from J; junction bases left unmatched: 14. Germline lookup yields CDR1 LNHDA and CDR2 SQIVND (reference sequence). The DNA for the CDR3 is TGTGCCAGTAGGGACGACAGGAAGGGGGCAAACTACGAGCAGTACTTC. The encoded protein is CASRDDRKGANYEQYF.

The chain joins TRBV19 to TRBJ1-1; D not certain. V was trimmed by 0 bases and J by 1 base, leaving 9 bases between them. There are 15 residues in the CDR3. In germline, CDR1 is LNHDA, CDR2 SQIVND (reference sequence). DNA of the CDR3: TGTGCCAGTAGTATAGATGAGGACGGGAACACTGAAGCTTTCTTT. This gives the protein CASSIDEDGNTEAFF.

The J gene is TRBJ1-5, the V gene TRBV27, with TRBD1 as a possible D gene (5 bases). Germline CDR1 reads MNHEY; CDR2 reads SMNVEV (reference sequence). This CDR3 comprises 15 residues. V lost 5 bases and J lost 0, with 11 bases in between. The CDR3 DNA is TGTGCCAGCAGTGCGGGGCCTTATAGCAATCAGCCCCAGCATTTT. Its protein is CASSAGPYSNQPQHF.

This clone was counted only a few times. Other DNA sequences of this sample code for an identical CDR3. The chain employs TRBV6-1 and TRBJ2-3; 8 nucleotides align to TRBD2. CDR1 and CDR2 from the germline V gene are MNHNS and SASEGT. The length of the CDR3 is 14 residues. V shed 11 bases, J shed 2 bases, and the junction held 9 bases outside the gene matches. CDR3 bases: TGTGCCGGGGGGGCGCGGGAGGACACAGATACGCAGTATTTT. Protein product: CAGGAREDTDTQYF.

The V and J genes are TRBV9 and TRBJ2-1; D perhaps matches TRBD2 (5 bases). The length of the CDR3 is 13 residues. The germline gives CDR1 SGDLS, CDR2 YYNGEE. V lost 1 base to trimming and J lost 6 bases, with 8 bases between them. The CDR3 is CASSVKAANEQFF. CDR3 nucleotides: TGTGCCAGCAGCGTAAAAGCGGCCAATGAGCAGTTCTTC.

V is TRBV5-1 and J is TRBJ1-1; D ambiguous. The CDR3 consists of 14 residues. The germline V gene encodes CDR1 SGHRS and CDR2 YFSETQ. With 1 base removed from V and 1 base from J, the gap between germline ends came to 8 bases. CDR3 nucleotides: TGCGCCAGCAGCTTGTACTGGGGGAACACTGAAGCTTTCTTT. Amino acid sequence: CASSLYWGNTEAFF.

V gene TRBV6-8 combines with J gene TRBJ1-1; D is perhaps TRBD1 (5 bases). CDR1 MNHGY and CDR2 SAAAGT come from the germline V gene. This CDR3 contains 19 residues. Trimming pared 2 bases from V and 0 bases from J, leaving 22 bases between. The CDR3 nucleotides are TGTGCCAGCAGTTACCCGTCCCCCGGGACGGCGACCTTGAACACTGAAGCTTTCTTT. This encodes CASSYPSPGTATLNTEAFF.

The chain joins TRBV6-1 to TRBJ2-6, with TRBD2 as a possible D gene (6 bases). The CDR3 runs 14 residues. Looked up from germline, CDR1 is MNHNS and CDR2 is SASEGT. Trimming removed 11 bases from V and 4 bases from J, with 15 bases in between. CDR3 in DNA: TGTGCCGGAAAGACTAGAGGGGGGGCCAACGTCCTGACTTTC. It encodes CAGKTRGGANVLTF.